The 24 T cell receptor beta chains listed next were all sequenced from one sample in a study of human T cells and chemical hapten exposure. TCRdb ran MiXCR on the RACE reads and lists one entry per CDR3 protein. The table shows 200,000 to 300,000 distinct CDR3 sequences, with approximately 8.4% occurring only once. Time point denoted: pre-sensitization, week 0. Documented treatment: therapeutic diphenylcyclopropenone sensitization with weekly scalp DPC. The source was whole blood, collected in connection with sensitization to the hapten diphenylcyclopropenone (DPC). These receptors originate from a woman aged 35 to 49 with alopecia areata. Some clones in this sample may be carry-over from other donors' samples.

This clonotype was found a few times. The chain couples TRBV28 to TRBJ2-6; D call uncertain. The CDR3 length is 14 residues. V dropped 8 bases and J dropped 0 bases, with 8 bases sitting between them. Germline V gives CDR1 MDHEN, CDR2 SYDVKM. The CDR3 spells CASGRPSGANVLTF. As DNA, the CDR3 is TGTGCCAGCGGACGGCCCTCTGGGGCCAACGTCCTGACTTTC.

V and J are TRBV6-5 and TRBJ1-1, with D tentatively TRBD1 (5 bases). With 7 bases removed from V and 2 bases from J, the gap between germline ends came to 14 bases. CDR1 and CDR2 from the germline V gene are MNHEY and SVGAGI. The CDR3 runs 14 residues. The chain's CDR3 is CASKGRQYNTEAFF. The CDR3 nucleotides read TGTGCCAGCAAGGGGCGGCAGTACAACACTGAAGCTTTCTTT.

This clonotype was counted between two and nine times. The chain employs TRBV20-1 and TRBJ1-2; the match to TRBD1 covers 8 bases. The length of the CDR3 is 15 residues. Germline loops: CDR1 DFQATT, CDR2 SNEGSKA (reference sequence). J lost 8 bases, V lost 4 bases, and 15 bases had no gene match. The CDR3 sequence: CSATAQSTGGRGYTF. CDR3 in DNA: TGCAGTGCTACCGCCCAAAGTACAGGGGGACGAGGCTACACCTTC.

V gene TRBV12-3 or TRBV12-4 combines with J gene TRBJ2-2, with D uncertain. The CDR3 consists of 13 residues. Trimming shortened V by 3 bases and J by 4 bases, and 6 bases separated the two germline ends. The DNA of the CDR3 is TGTGCCAGCAGTTTCCGGCCCACCGGGGAGCTGTTTTTT. It is translated as CASSFRPTGELFF.

At least ten counts were recorded for this clonotype. The V and J genes are TRBV2 and TRBJ1-1; the D is unclear. Germline V gene lookup returns CDR1 SNHLY and CDR2 FYNNEI. V lost 5 bases and J lost 6, with 7 bases in between. The length of the CDR3 is 11 residues. DNA for the CDR3: TGTGCCAGCAGTCTTGGTCCTGAAGCTTTCTTT. Amino acids: CASSLGPEAFF.

This clonotype showed up many times. The chain is built from TRBV13 and TRBJ2-7; possibly TRBD2 for D (5 bases). The CDR3 length is 15 residues. The V end lost 0 bases, the J end lost 0 bases, and 9 bases lay between the germline ends. Germline assignment: CDR1 PRHDT and CDR2 FYEKMQ (reference sequence). The CDR3 DNA reads TGTGCCAGCAGCTTAGGCAGCGGCCTCTCCTACGAGCAGTACTTC. As protein: CASSLGSGLSYEQYF.

This chain uses TRBV12-3 or TRBV12-4 with TRBJ1-1; D possibly corresponds to TRBD1 (5 bases). The V gene lost 3 bases and the J gene lost 0 bases, with 11 bases spanning the gap. The CDR3 has 15 amino acids. CDR3 protein: CASSFTGPMNTEAFF. The CDR3 DNA reads as TGTGCCAGCAGTTTCACAGGACCCATGAACACTGAAGCTTTCTTT.

This clonotype appeared a few times. The genes are TRBV6-2 or TRBV6-3 and TRBJ1-6; tentatively, D is TRBD1 (5 bases). Germline CDR1 and CDR2: MNHEY and SVGEGT. Trimming stripped 6 bases from V and 7 bases from J, with 19 bases between. CDR3 length equals 16 residues. The CDR3, as DNA: TGTGCCAGCAGCCCCCCGGGGGGAAAGGGGAATTCACCCCTCCACTTT. This codes for CASSPPGGKGNSPLHF.

The V gene is TRBV5-5, the J gene TRBJ2-1; D could derive from TRBD1 or TRBD2 (7 bases each). The length of the CDR3 is 15 residues. CDR1 is SGHKS, CDR2 YYEKEE, per germline (reference sequence). Trimming removed 3 bases from V and 4 bases from J, with 14 bases in between. In nucleotides, the CDR3 is TGTGCCAGCAGCTCTGGCAGGGGGGGATACAATGAGCAGTTCTTC. This sequence encodes CASSSGRGGYNEQFF.

The sample holds a few counts of this clonotype. The rearrangement joins TRBV7-2 to TRBJ1-1, with D unresolved. The V gene's germline CDR1 is SGHTA and CDR2 FQGNSA. Trimming pared 1 base from V and 11 bases from J, leaving 17 bases between. The CDR3 extends over 14 amino acids. This chain's CDR3 is CASSLEVARPDAFF. The CDR3 nucleotides read TGTGCCAGCAGCTTAGAGGTAGCGCGCCCGGACGCTTTCTTT.

The chain is built from TRBV5-1 and TRBJ1-6; 7 nucleotides agree with TRBD1. V gave up 0 bases and J gave up 7 bases; unmatched junction bases: 4. CDR1 and CDR2 (germline): SGHRS, YFSETQ. The CDR3 loop spans 15 amino acids. CDR3 coding DNA: TGCGCCAGCAGCTTGGAACAGGGGCCGAATTCACCCCTCCACTTT. It encodes CASSLEQGPNSPLHF.

This clonotype has at least ten counts. The chain combines TRBV15 with TRBJ2-7; weak D call: TRBD2 (5 bases). The V end lost 7 bases, the J end lost 4 bases, and 14 bases lay between the germline ends. The CDR3 is made up of 13 amino acids. Germline V gives CDR1 LNHNV, CDR2 YYDKDF (reference sequence). In DNA, the CDR3 is TGTGCCACCAAAGGCTCTCCGGGGTACGAGCAGTACTTC. It yields the protein CATKGSPGYEQYF.

Ten or more counts support this clonotype. The chain recombines TRBV12-3 or TRBV12-4 with TRBJ2-7; the D gene is possibly TRBD2 (5 bases). The CDR3 loop spans 12 amino acids. Trimming shortened V by 5 bases and J by 1 base, and 6 bases separated the two germline ends. CDR3 nucleotide sequence: TGTGCCAGCAGTGGACTTTCCTACGAGCAGTACTTC. It encodes CASSGLSYEQYF.

The gene calls are TRBV6-1 and TRBJ1-5, with D hard to call. The CDR3 covers 15 residues. CDR1 is MNHNS and CDR2 is SASEGT in the germline V gene. The V end was cut by 2 bases, the J end by 7 bases, with 15 bases between. CDR3 coding DNA: TGTGCCAGCAGTGAACTACAGTCTTCCGGACAGCCCCAGCATTTT. Translated, it gives CASSELQSSGQPQHF.

A few counts support this clonotype. This chain joins TRBV20-1 and TRBJ1-1; perhaps TRBD1 as D (6 bases). With 4 bases removed from V and 0 bases from J, the gap between germline ends came to 9 bases. This CDR3 has 13 amino acids. CDR1 and CDR2 from the germline V gene are DFQATT and SNEGSKA (reference sequence). CDR3 DNA: TGCAGTGCTACAGGACAGTTGAACACTGAAGCTTTCTTT. This encodes CSATGQLNTEAFF.

This clonotype occurred a few times. The chain has TRBV28 and TRBJ2-7; the D is unclear. V lost 5 bases and J 2 bases, leaving 7 bases between the germline ends. This CDR3 contains 12 residues. Looked up from germline, CDR1 is MDHEN and CDR2 is SYDVKM. The CDR3 DNA is TGTGCCAGCAGTACTATTCCCTACGAGCAGTACTTC. This encodes CASSTIPYEQYF.

This clonotype was observed a handful of times. The rearrangement uses TRBV6-2 or TRBV6-3 and TRBJ2-6; D might be TRBD2 (5 bases). Per germline, CDR1 MNHEY and CDR2 SVGEGT. This CDR3 contains 16 residues. V gave up 7 bases and J gave up 0 bases, with 13 bases separating them. The CDR3 DNA reads as TGTGCCAGCATACGGGGTCCCGACTCTGGGGCCAACGTCCTGACTTTC. Encoded protein: CASIRGPDSGANVLTF.

There are a few counts of this clonotype. The chain is built from TRBV9 and TRBJ1-3; D perhaps matches TRBD1 (5 bases). Trimming cost V 1 base and J 0 bases, with 11 bases left between them. The CDR3 spans 16 residues. Germline lookup yields CDR1 SGDLS and CDR2 YYNGEE. CDR3 nucleotide sequence: TGTGCCAGCAGCGTAATGGGACGGACCTCTGGAAACACCATATATTTT. Protein product: CASSVMGRTSGNTIYF.

This clonotype was seen more than once but under ten times. The rearrangement links TRBV6-6 to TRBJ2-5, with D tentatively TRBD2 (5 bases). Germline loops: CDR1 MNHNY, CDR2 SVGAGI (reference sequence). The CDR3 is made up of 14 amino acids. Trimming pared 3 bases from V and 2 bases from J, leaving 10 bases between. The CDR3 bases are TGTGCCAGCAGTTATGCGGGTTCACAAGAGACCCAGTACTTC. It translates to CASSYAGSQETQYF.

The chain couples TRBV20-1 to TRBJ2-7; D unclear. This CDR3 is built from 13 residues. Germline V gene data show CDR1 as DFQATT and CDR2 as SNEGSKA (reference sequence). V gave up 1 base and J gave up 5 bases, with 12 bases separating them. CDR3 sequence reads: CSARATIRDEQYF. CDR3 nucleotides: TGCAGTGCTAGAGCCACAATCCGGGACGAGCAGTACTTC.

V and J are TRBV5-1 and TRBJ2-3; D not resolved. The V end was cut by 0 bases, the J end by 2 bases, with 19 bases between. Per germline, CDR1 SGHRS and CDR2 YFSETQ. CDR3 size: 18 residues. The CDR3 DNA reads as TGCGCCAGCAGCTTGGGACGATCCCCTCCCGTCCCCACAGATACGCAGTATTTT. Its translation: CASSLGRSPPVPTDTQYF. The full variable domain, completed using reference TRBV5-1 and TRBJ2-3, is KAGVTQTPRYLIKTRGQQVTLSCSPISGHRSVSWYQQTPGQGLQFLFEYFSETQRNKGNFPGRFSGRQFSNSRSEMNVSTLELGDSALYLCASSLGRSPPVPTDTQYFGPGTRLTVL.

Only a few counts were recorded for this clonotype. This sequence joins TRBV7-9 and TRBJ2-2, with 8 bases fitting TRBD1. The CDR3 extends over 15 amino acids. The J segment lost 5 bases and the V segment lost 4 bases, leaving 6 bases of the junction unmatched. Germline loops: CDR1 SEHNR, CDR2 FQNEAQ (reference sequence). The CDR3 DNA sequence: TGTGCCAGCAGCTCTGGACAGGGTGGGACCGGGGAGCTGTTTTTT. Protein sequence: CASSSGQGGTGELFF. Together with reference TRBV7-9 and TRBJ2-2, the CDR3 gives the full variable domain: DTGVSQNPRHKITKRGQNVTFRCDPISEHNRLYWYRQTLGQGPEFLTYFQNEAQLEKSRLLSDRFSAERPKGSFSTLEIQRTEQGDSAMYLCASSSGQGGTGELFFGEGSRLTVL.

The rearrangement links TRBV12-3 or TRBV12-4 to TRBJ2-1, with D perhaps matching TRBD1 or TRBD2 (6 bases each). V lost 3 bases and J lost 7, with 13 bases in between. The CDR3 contains 14 residues. The CDR3, as DNA: TGTGCCAGCAGTTTGTCCGGGGGCAGGAATGAGCAGTTCTTC. It yields the protein CASSLSGGRNEQFF.

The rearrangement uses TRBV28 and TRBJ2-2; 16 nucleotides align to TRBD2. The CDR3 is 18 amino acids. The germline CDR1 and CDR2 sequences are MDHEN and SYDVKM. V gave up 3 bases and J gave up 4 bases; unmatched junction bases: 5. CDR3 protein: CASSFPGLAGGATGELFF. In DNA form, the CDR3 reads TGTGCCAGCAGTTTTCCGGGACTAGCGGGAGGGGCCACCGGGGAGCTGTTTTTT.